This entry concerns a single T cell receptor (beta chain). This sample was taken from a study of glioma-infiltrating T cells after dendritic cell vaccination. Overall study: Patients received three intradermal dendritic cell vaccine injections at biweekly intervals.

CDR1 is SEHNR, CDR2 FQNEAQ, per germline (reference sequence). J was trimmed by 5 bases and V by 2 bases; bases with no gene match: 6. CDR3 length: 15 amino acids. Primers: 60 V beta forward and 13 J beta reverse. Measured with immunoSEQ multiplex PCR; TCRdb has only the in-frame clones, and not every one. Of 20,000 or so clones listed, over 85% are singletons. Time point defined: after dendritic cell vaccination, including at tumor progression/relapse. The V call is TRBV7-9, the J call TRBJ2-5; 9 bases are a match to TRBD2. The starting material was blood, obtained after dendritic cell vaccination. The receptor was isolated from a human donor with glioblastoma. The CDR3, as DNA: TGTGCCAGCAGCTTAATAGCGGGGGTTTCGGAGACCCAGTACTTC. Encoded protein: CASSLIAGVSETQYF.